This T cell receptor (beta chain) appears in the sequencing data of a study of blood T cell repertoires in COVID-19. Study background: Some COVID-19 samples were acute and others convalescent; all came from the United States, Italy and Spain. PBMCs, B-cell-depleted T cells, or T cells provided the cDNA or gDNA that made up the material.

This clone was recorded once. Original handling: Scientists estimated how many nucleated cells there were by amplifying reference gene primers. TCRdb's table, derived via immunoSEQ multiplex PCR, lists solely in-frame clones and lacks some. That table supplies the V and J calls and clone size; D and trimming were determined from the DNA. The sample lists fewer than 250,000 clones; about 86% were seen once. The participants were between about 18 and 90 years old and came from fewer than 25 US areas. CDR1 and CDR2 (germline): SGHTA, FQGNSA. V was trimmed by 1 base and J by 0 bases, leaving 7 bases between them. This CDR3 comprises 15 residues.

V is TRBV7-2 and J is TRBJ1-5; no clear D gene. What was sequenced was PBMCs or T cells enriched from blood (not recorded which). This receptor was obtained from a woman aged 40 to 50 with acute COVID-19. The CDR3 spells CASSLGHSSNQPQHF. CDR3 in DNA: TGTGCCAGCAGCTTAGGTCACAGTAGCAATCAGCCCCAGCATTTT.